Below are 31 T cell receptor beta chains sequenced from a single sample in a study of control samples from healthy donors and cancer patients (dated by TCRdb to about 2020). Preparation of the library involved the immunoSEQ multiplex PCR assay. Sourced from immuneACCESS, this table was stored by TCRdb with only in-frame sequences that have V and J called. A share of the clones is absent; for the studies checked, an unresolved V gene accounts for under half, and the remainder has no known explanation. The table for this sample lists 120,000 or so clones; roughly 92% of them were counted only once. The ten top clones hold just under 0.6% of the sample. Sequencing was performed on PBMCs. All receptors come from a man of 80 years or more with head and neck cancer.

The rearrangement uses TRBV6-2 or TRBV6-3 and TRBJ1-5; maybe TRBD1 (6 bases). V lost 6 bases to trimming and J lost 0 bases, with 18 bases between them. The CDR3 totals 17 residues. The germline CDR1 and CDR2 sequences are MNHEY and SVGEGT. CDR3: CASSPPGQLNSNQPQHF. The CDR3 DNA reads as TGTGCCAGCAGCCCTCCGGGACAACTAAATAGCAATCAGCCCCAGCATTTT.

The chain couples TRBV5-1 to TRBJ2-3; 7 nucleotides agree with TRBD2. The CDR3 loop spans 16 amino acids. Germline trimming cut 0 bases from V and 0 bases from J; bases unmatched to any gene: 4. CDR1 SGHRS and CDR2 YFSETQ come from the germline V gene. The CDR3 coding sequence is TGCGCCAGCAGCTTGGCGGCGGGAGCAAGCACAGATACGCAGTATTTT. It specifies CASSLAAGASTDTQYF.

The V gene is TRBV11-2, the J gene TRBJ1-3; D is undetermined. Between the trimmed V and J ends, which lost 5 bases and 4 bases, there was a span of 9 bases. This CDR3 is 13 amino acids long. Germline CDR1 and CDR2: SGHAT and FQNNGV. CDR3 DNA sequence: TGTGCCAGCAGCGCCCCGGGGGGAAACACCATATATTTT. Its protein is CASSAPGGNTIYF.

In DNA form, the CDR3 reads TGTGCCAGCAGTTTATCAGACCGCTACGAGCAGTACTTC. Protein product: CASSLSDRYEQYF. The chain has TRBV12-3 or TRBV12-4 and TRBJ2-7; D is unresolved. V lost 2 bases and J lost 3, with 8 bases in between. The CDR3 is 13 amino acids.

The chain couples TRBV6-4 to TRBJ2-6, with D hard to call. The CDR3 has 14 residues. The V end lost 8 bases, the J end lost 1 base, and 9 bases lay between the germline ends. Germline V CDR1 and CDR2: MRHNA, SNTAGT. As DNA, the CDR3 is TGTGCCAGCGACCTTAAGTCTGGGGCCAACGTCCTGACTTTC. Its protein is CASDLKSGANVLTF.

This chain uses TRBV6-5 with TRBJ2-7, with D tentatively TRBD2 (6 bases). The germline V and J ends were trimmed by 5 bases and 4 bases, with 12 bases remaining between them. The CDR3 spans 13 residues. Germline CDR1 and CDR2: MNHEY and SVGAGI. The CDR3 DNA is TGTGCCAGCAGTAAGGACTACTTTTACGAGCAGTACTTC. It encodes CASSKDYFYEQYF.

The chain has TRBV29-1 and TRBJ2-1, with a tentative D call TRBD2 (7 bases). CDR1 is SQVTM and CDR2 is ANQGSEA in the germline V gene. This CDR3 has 11 amino acids. Deletions cut 5 bases from V and 8 bases from J, with 10 bases between. The CDR3 is CSVRGAHEQFF. In DNA form, the CDR3 reads TGCAGCGTTCGGGGGGCACATGAGCAGTTCTTC.

This clone turned up a few times. The chain combines TRBV6-2 or TRBV6-3 with TRBJ1-2; TRBD1 is a possible D gene (5 bases). This CDR3 contains 12 residues. V lost 5 bases and J 5 bases, leaving 9 bases between the germline ends. Germline V gives CDR1 MNHEY, CDR2 SVGEGT. The CDR3, as DNA: TGTGCCAGCAGTCCCCGGGGGTATGGCTACACCTTC. Its protein product is CASSPRGYGYTF.

J is TRBJ2-5 and V is TRBV23-1; D remains ambiguous. TRBV23-1 is noted as an ORF with a role that remains uncertain. Between the trimmed V and J ends, which lost 6 bases and 1 base, there was a span of 15 bases. CDR3 length: 15 residues. The CDR3 here is CASSGPVTSQETQYF. The CDR3 nucleotides read TGCGCCAGCAGCGGTCCCGTGACAAGCCAAGAGACCCAGTACTTC.

The CDR3 is CASSVDPTSGLYTGELFF. Here the CDR3 DNA reads TGTGCCAGCAGCGTTGACCCGACTAGCGGGCTGTACACCGGGGAGCTGTTTTTT. J is TRBJ2-2 and V is TRBV9; the match to TRBD2 covers 10 bases. Germline-derived CDR1 and CDR2 are SGDLS and YYNGEE. This CDR3 has 18 residues. V lost 2 bases and J lost 3; bases outside the gene matches: 10.

The J gene is TRBJ2-7, the V gene TRBV2; weak D call: TRBD2 (6 bases). Germline V gives CDR1 SNHLY, CDR2 FYNNEI. The V gene lost 3 bases and the J gene lost 3 bases, with 12 bases spanning the gap. The CDR3 consists of 14 residues. CDR3 loop: CASSDRGMDYEQYF. The CDR3 bases are TGTGCCAGCAGTGATCGGGGGATGGACTACGAGCAGTACTTC.

With respect to this clone: Other DNA sequences in the sample encode the same CDR3. The CDR3 nucleotides read TGCGCCAGCAGCTTGGGCGGGAACACTGAAGCTTTCTTT. It translates to CASSLGGNTEAFF. This chain uses TRBV5-1 with TRBJ1-1; D remains unclear. Trimming took 0 bases from V and 1 from J, leaving 4 bases between them. CDR3 length: 13 residues. Germline V gene lookup returns CDR1 SGHRS and CDR2 YFSETQ.

This sequence joins TRBV10-3 and TRBJ2-3, with D uncertain. The CDR3 extends over 15 amino acids. V was cut by 8 bases and J by 2 bases, with 17 bases left in between. Germline-derived CDR1 and CDR2 are ENHRY and SYGVKD. The CDR3 coding sequence is TGTGCCATCTCCTTTTTGGGTCAATACACAGATACGCAGTATTTT. This encodes CAISFLGQYTDTQYF.

V gene TRBV19 combines with J gene TRBJ2-1; D gene uncertain. Germline V lookup: CDR1 LNHDA, CDR2 SQIVND (reference sequence). Trimming stripped 3 bases from V and 2 bases from J, with 14 bases between. This CDR3 contains 16 residues. CDR3 protein: CASSIVSRITYNEQFF. CDR3 in DNA: TGTGCCAGTAGTATTGTCAGCCGTATAACCTACAATGAGCAGTTCTTC.

This clone was recorded only once. This rearrangement joins TRBV5-1 to TRBJ2-7; 8 positions match TRBD2. Germline V lookup: CDR1 SGHRS, CDR2 YFSETQ. V lost 1 base and J lost 1; bases outside the gene matches: 1. The CDR3 is 14 residues long. CDR3 coding DNA: TGCGCCAGCAGCTTGCGGGGGGGATCCTACGAGCAGTACTTC. Amino acids: CASSLRGGSYEQYF.

The V call is TRBV5-1, the J call TRBJ2-1, with D possibly TRBD2 on 6 matching bases. Germline V CDR1 and CDR2: SGHRS, YFSETQ. Deletions cut 3 bases from V and 6 bases from J, with 10 bases between. The CDR3 runs 13 residues. The DNA for the CDR3 is TGCGCCAGCAGCTCGCCGGGAGTCAATGAGCAGTTCTTC. This encodes CASSSPGVNEQFF.

The rearrangement uses TRBV20-1 and TRBJ1-1, with no clear D. Trimming removed 6 bases at V and 4 bases at J, with 9 bases between. This CDR3 is 11 amino acids long. Germline CDR1 reads DFQATT; CDR2 reads SNEGSKA (reference sequence). The CDR3 region has the DNA TGCAGTGCCCGCCTAAGCACTGAAGCTTTCTTT. This codes for CSARLSTEAFF.

The genes are TRBV20-1 and TRBJ2-7; D is perhaps TRBD1 or TRBD2 (6 bases each). Trimming removed 3 bases at V and 6 bases at J, with 15 bases between. Germline V gene sequence: CDR1 DFQATT, CDR2 SNEGSKA (reference sequence). This CDR3 is 13 amino acids long. The CDR3 region is CSASRETGAEQYF. CDR3 nucleotides: TGCAGTGCTAGTAGGGAGACGGGGGCCGAGCAGTACTTC.

The chain couples TRBV6-5 to TRBJ1-6; a possible D gene is TRBD1 (6 bases). This CDR3 spans 14 amino acids. Looked up from germline, CDR1 is MNHEY and CDR2 is SVGAGI. Trimming removed 8 bases at V and 9 bases at J, with 17 bases between. In DNA, the CDR3 is TGTGCCAGCTCGGTAAGGGGGGGCTTTTCACCCCTCCACTTT. Translated: CASSVRGGFSPLHF.

The chain employs TRBV5-1 and TRBJ2-1; D is unresolved. This CDR3 is 15 amino acids long. The germline gives CDR1 SGHRS, CDR2 YFSETQ. The germline V and J ends were trimmed by 0 bases and 1 base, with 8 bases remaining between them. CDR3 nucleotides: TGCGCCAGCAGCTTGGCGACGGTTTCCTACAATGAGCAGTTCTTC. Encoded protein: CASSLATVSYNEQFF.

This chain connects TRBV5-1 to TRBJ1-2, with 8 bases that match TRBD1. The CDR3 runs 15 residues. J lost 0 bases, V lost 4 bases, and 5 bases had no gene match. Germline assignment: CDR1 SGHRS and CDR2 YFSETQ. This CDR3 is CASSRDRYSNYGYTF. In DNA, the CDR3 is TGCGCCAGCAGCCGGGACAGGTATTCTAACTATGGCTACACCTTC.

The chain recombines TRBV9 with TRBJ1-5; unclear D gene. Per germline, CDR1 SGDLS and CDR2 YYNGEE. The CDR3 loop spans 13 amino acids. V lost 0 bases and J 5 bases, leaving 6 bases between the germline ends. The CDR3: CASSVGIDQPQHF. The CDR3 bases are TGTGCCAGCAGCGTAGGGATTGATCAGCCCCAGCATTTT.

This chain links TRBV20-1 with TRBJ1-1; D is possibly TRBD1 (5 bases). Trimming took 3 bases from V and 0 from J, leaving 8 bases between them. Per the germline V gene, CDR1 is DFQATT and CDR2 is SNEGSKA (reference sequence). The CDR3 is 13 residues long. The CDR3 loop reads CSASSTVNTEAFF. In DNA, the CDR3 is TGCAGTGCTAGTTCGACAGTGAACACTGAAGCTTTCTTT.

This clone was seen once. The chain carries TRBV5-1 and TRBJ1-2; 7 nucleotides agree with TRBD1. Per the germline V gene, CDR1 is SGHRS and CDR2 is YFSETQ. This CDR3 spans 15 amino acids. V lost 0 bases and J lost 4; bases outside the gene matches: 6. CDR3 sequence: CASSLGQGRGYGYTF. CDR3 in DNA: TGCGCCAGCAGCTTGGGACAGGGTAGAGGCTATGGCTACACCTTC.

A single count supports this clone. The genes are TRBV25-1 and TRBJ2-7; 10 bases are shared with TRBD1. The germline V gene encodes CDR1 MGHDK and CDR2 SYGVNS. Unmatched junction bases numbered 6, after V lost 6 bases and J lost 4 bases. The CDR3 totals 14 residues. Here the CDR3 DNA reads TGTGCCAGCAGGATGACAGGGGGCAAATACGAGCAGTACTTC. The encoded protein is CASRMTGGKYEQYF.

The chain couples TRBV6-2 or TRBV6-3 to TRBJ1-5; 8 positions agree with TRBD1. In germline, CDR1 is MNHEY, CDR2 SVGEGT. The CDR3 is 20 residues long. V dropped 6 bases and J dropped 2; count of bases not matched to a gene: 21. The CDR3 nucleotides read TGTGCCAGCAGCCACACAGCCGGGACAGGACCCTTAAAGGGCAATCAGCCCCAGCATTTT. Translating gives CASSHTAGTGPLKGNQPQHF.

V and J are TRBV18 and TRBJ1-4; TRBD1 matches at 7 bases. Germline loops: CDR1 KGHSH, CDR2 LQKENI. Unmatched junction bases numbered 6, after V lost 4 bases and J lost 4 bases. The CDR3 consists of 15 residues. The CDR3: CASSLRDSFNEKLFF. As DNA, the CDR3 is TGTGCCAGCTCACTTCGGGACAGTTTTAATGAAAAACTGTTTTTT.

J is TRBJ2-3 and V is TRBV14; the D gene is possibly TRBD1 (6 bases). The CDR3 loop spans 17 amino acids. V dropped 3 bases and J dropped 5 bases, with 21 bases sitting between them. Germline loops: CDR1 SGHDN, CDR2 FVKESK. The CDR3, as DNA: TGTGCCAGCAGCCATCTACTATCAGGGGATCCCGGAGATACGCAGTATTTT. Protein sequence: CASSHLLSGDPGDTQYF.

The count of this clone is one. The chain recombines TRBV5-1 with TRBJ2-6, with 9 positions matching TRBD1. V gave up 0 bases and J gave up 3 bases; unmatched junction bases: 4. CDR3 length equals 17 residues. Germline V gene lookup returns CDR1 SGHRS and CDR2 YFSETQ. CDR3: CASSLEQGAGGANVLTF. Here the CDR3 DNA reads TGCGCCAGCAGCTTGGAACAGGGGGCCGGTGGGGCCAACGTCCTGACTTTC.

This rearrangement joins TRBV3-1 (or the pseudogene TRBV3-2) to TRBJ2-1; D is perhaps TRBD1 (5 bases). V was trimmed by 3 bases and J by 6 bases, leaving 12 bases between them. The CDR3 sequence is 14 residues long. The germline V gene has CDR1 LGHDT and CDR2 YNNKEL (reference sequence). For the CDR3, the DNA is TGTGCCAGCAGCCATTCAGACAGAGCCAATGAGCAGTTCTTC. Protein: CASSHSDRANEQFF.

In its sample, this clone was seen once. V and J are TRBV14 and TRBJ2-1; no firm D call. CDR3 length: 11 amino acids. Between the trimmed V and J ends, which lost 4 bases and 6 bases, there was a span of 4 bases. The germline V gene encodes CDR1 SGHDN and CDR2 FVKESK. In DNA form, the CDR3 reads TGTGCCAGCAGCCGAACCAATGAGCAGTTCTTC. As protein: CASSRTNEQFF.